The T cell receptor beta chain under discussion was sequenced for a study of cytotoxic CD8 clonotypes in ibrutinib-treated CLL (dated by TCRdb to about 2021). Background on the whole study: The cohort was composed of under 12 relapsed/refractory and roughly 16 treatment-naive patients; IGHV unmutated status was identified in fewer than 18 patients. Of the roughly 81 people in the trial, about 25 had longitudinal samples available. Samples at response were collected after a median of roughly 13 months of treatment, with a range of about 6 to 36 months. Every sample from remission and from progressive disease was obtained while the patients were still on ibrutinib. Partial responses were observed in about 24 patients and complete responses in 2; after a median follow-up of about 69 months, remission was maintained in approximately 14 patients and progression was observed in some twelve. Samples averaged roughly 280,000 productive templates and roughly 86,000 productive rearrangements. Cryopreserved peripheral blood mononuclear cells were obtained prior to treatment, at the time of response, and at either disease progression or sustained remission. What the study reported, not specific to this receptor: Lymph node repertoires were not examined, and the timing of sampling was not matched between patients in sustained remission and those whose disease progressed. At baseline, clonality was higher than in age-matched healthy donors and showed a strong correlation with circulating CD8+ T-cell counts. Public clonotypes were rare and either shrank or stayed stable during treatment, and the rise in clonality at ibrutinib response reflected expansion of private clonotypes. Clonality increased at ibrutinib response, stayed stable in sustained remission, and fell back toward baseline at progression.

The CDR3 holds 16 amino acids from the cysteine to the phenylalanine. Only the CDR3 DNA is retained, 48 bases long and in frame from the first base. The V end gives up 5 bases and the J end 3 bases, leaving 8 bases in the junction not matched to a gene. Taken from the germline V gene, the CDR1 and CDR2 loops are SGHTA and FQGNSA. The meaning of the sample's time point label: progressive disease on ibrutinib. For TCR beta library preparation, roughly 2 micrograms of genomic DNA were extracted from the cryopreserved PBMCs. Longitudinal blood samples from CLL patients on ibrutinib monotherapy underwent high-throughput TCR beta sequencing. Patients were enrolled in a phase 2 open-label single-center ibrutinib monotherapy trial. A remark on this clone: Its antigen is unknown. Nothing much larger sits one base from this clone, and base qualities are not available.

On a MiSeq, deep resolution sequencing aimed for a depth between 1 in 1 million and 1 in 200,000 T cells, with each clonotype covered approximately 10x on average. The immunoSEQ hsTCRB Kit was used to generate TCR beta libraries. In the paper's pipeline: Data were analyzed with ImmunoSEQ Data Assistant and ImmunoSEQ Analyzer, with V, D and J genes assigned per IMGT definitions. Clonality, with values ranging from 0 to 1, was calculated as one minus the normalized Shannon entropy of productive rearrangement frequencies. Only overrepresented clonotypes making up at least 0.05% of the repertoire of each patient were included in the public clonotype analysis. Thirteen age-matched healthy donor repertoires from immuneACCESS were used as controls for clonality. TCRdb provides this immuneACCESS table in a form limited to in-frame rearrangements. Some clones are lacking; in checked studies, under half of them reflect an unresolved V gene, and why the rest are absent is not known. Clone size and the V and J calls come from that table; the DNA yielded D and trimming. Here the sample has roughly 300,000 clones; around 69% occur a single time. Jointly, the top ten make up approximately 5.6% of the sample.

The material was PBMCs, obtained at disease progression, from a patient treated with ibrutinib. This chain is built from TRBV7-2 and TRBJ2-7; the junction holds 12 bases that match TRBD2. The receptor was derived from a human donor with chronic lymphocytic leukemia. The DNA reads TGTGCCAGCAGCCCAGGGACTAGCGGGTTCTTCTACGAGCAGTACTTC. It is translated as CASSPGTSGFFYEQYF. The reference TRBV7-2 and TRBJ2-7 proteins fill in what lies around the CDR3, so the full variable domain reads GAGVSQSPSNKVTEKGKDVELRCDPISGHTALYWYRQSLGQGLEFLIYFQGNSAPDKSGLPSDRFSAERTGGSVSTLTIQRTQQEDSAVYLCASSPGTSGFFYEQYFGPGTRLTVT.